The sequence of this TCR beta chain was determined in a study of blood T cell repertoires in COVID-19. Study summary: The samples span acute and convalescent COVID-19 from the United States, Italy and Spain. The analysed material was cDNA or gDNA that came from T cells, B-cell-depleted T cells, or PBMCs.

Original methodology: Amplification of reference gene primers was used by the study to estimate nucleated cell counts. The assay was immunoSEQ multiplex PCR, and TCRdb's table has in-frame clones only and misses some. Clone size and V and J calls were adopted from that table, with D and trimming inferred from the DNA. Of 110,000 or so clones in the sample, about three quarters were seen once. From germline, CDR1 is SNHLY and CDR2 FYNNEI. Trimming took off 4 bases at V and 6 bases at J, with 16 bases between the two ends. This CDR3 contains 15 residues. The source material was peripheral blood. The sequence derives from a man aged 70-80 years with acute or convalescent COVID-19. The J gene is TRBJ1-5, the V gene TRBV2; tentatively, D is TRBD1 (6 bases). The CDR3 sequence: CASSGTAVGLQPQHF. CDR3 nucleotides: TGTGCCAGCAGTGGGACAGCCGTCGGGCTTCAGCCCCAGCATTTT. Combining the CDR3 with reference TRBV2 and TRBJ1-5 gives the whole variable domain EPEVTQTPSHQVTQMGQEVILRCVPISNHLYFYWYRQILGQKVEFLVSFYNNEISEKSEIFDDQFSVERPDGSNFTLKIRSTKLEDSAMYFCASSGTAVGLQPQHFGDGTRLSIL.